This T cell receptor beta chain originates from a study of PD-1 blockade in classical Hodgkin lymphoma (dated by TCRdb to 2018 to 2021). Regarding the research as a whole: Nivolumab dosing was 3 mg/kg intravenously every 2 weeks, continuing until either disease progression or unacceptable toxicity. The study used TCR beta sequencing and CyTOF to define a peripheral blood immune signature of response to PD-1 blockade in classical Hodgkin lymphoma.

This specimen's time point label, interpreted: cycle 4 day 1 (C4D1), after more than five weeks of nivolumab. Every trial patient had relapsed after autologous stem cell transplantation, and cohorts A, B and C differed in prior brentuximab vedotin exposure. A total of around 59 patients with relapsed/refractory classical Hodgkin lymphoma made up the trial cohort, and each patient's best overall response was complete response, partial response or progressive disease. In the multi-cohort phase II CheckMate 205 trial, trial patients received single-agent nivolumab. An independent review committee assessed best overall response by applying the 2007 International Working Group response criteria. Trial PBMCs were obtained immediately prior to nivolumab initiation (C1D1) and on therapy at cycle 2 day 1 and cycle 4 day 1. After peripheral blood was drawn into 8 mL Vacutainer Cell Preparation Tubes, PBMCs were isolated by centrifugation and then cryopreserved.

Paper-wide results and their limitations: The study covered only a single clinical trial cohort, and the causes of the repertoire differences, possibly disease activity or prior therapy, were still not defined. Baseline diversity similar to that of newly diagnosed patients was observed in trial patients achieving complete response, whereas significantly lower diversity was observed in partial responders and progressors. Lower diversity was observed in patients in whom nivolumab was started less than 1 year after ASCT, and these patients were excluded from later analyses so that confounding by immune reconstitution would be avoided. A significant rise by C4D1 was seen in CD4+ but not CD8+ TCR diversity (p=0.0027 vs p=0.16), with the rise being most apparent in complete responders (p=0.02). Baseline TCR diversity was reported as lower in newly diagnosed patients than in healthy donors, and lower still in relapsed/refractory patients.

The Qiagen DNeasy kit was used to extract genomic DNA both from unsorted PBMCs and from the negatively selected CD4+ and CD8+ fractions. Amplification of TCR beta CDR3 regions was done by immunoSEQ multiplex PCR with primers that anneal to V and J segments. Amplification bias was minimized using a synthetic immune receptor repertoire, and residual bias was removed computationally after sequencing. Per the authors' processing: Repertoire diversity was quantified as the Shannon entropy index using custom Python scripts. The unsorted, CD4+ and CD8+ repertoires were each analyzed separately, with the exception of combined analyses, where CD4+ and CD8+ sequences were merged in silico. Clonal expansion was defined as at least a 2-fold frequency increase after treatment relative to C1D1, with a pseudocount of 0.5 for undetected baseline clones. Singleton clones were defined as clones with 0 or 1 copy at C1D1, and non-singleton clones were defined as clones with 2 or more copies. Clones expanded in unsorted samples were assigned a CD4+, CD8+ or unknown annotation through matching of protein sequences in sorted samples from the same patient. Wilcoxon tests on paired samples were used to test diversity changes from C1D1 to C4D1. TCRdb took this table from immuneACCESS and kept in-frame rearrangements with V and J called. Such tables lack part of the clones; where checked against another copy, unresolved V genes explain under half of the gap, and the rest is unexplained. The V and J calls and clone size come from that table; D and trimming were worked out from the DNA. This sample gives 25,000 to 35,000 clones in total; almost 85% of them show up just once. Approximately 18% of the sample lies in the top ten.

Details on this clone: Its antigen remains unidentified. No much larger clone exists at a distance of one base, and base qualities are not known.

Between the V and J ends, shortened by 1 base and 12 bases respectively, the junction contains 6 bases. CDR1 and CDR2 (SEHNR, FQNEAQ) derive from the germline V gene (reference sequence). Reading from cysteine to phenylalanine, the CDR3 counts 10 amino acids. The DNA shown is the 30-base CDR3, in frame from base 1. The receptor comes from a human donor with classical Hodgkin lymphoma. Sample: peripheral blood mononuclear cells (PBMCs), taken before the fourth cycle of nivolumab. The chain links TRBV7-9 with TRBJ2-5, with the D gene not confidently named. The base sequence is TGTGCCAGCAGCTTAGATGCCAAGTACTTC. The encoded protein is CASSLDAKYF.